This paragraph covers one TCR beta chain sequence. Its antigen is still unknown. Individual cDNA molecules carried attached unique molecular identifiers. From the 5' RACE reads, TCRdb called clonotypes with MiXCR, one entry per CDR3 protein. The data show about 87,000 distinct CDR3 sequences, 14% seen once. The CDR3 consists of 16 residues. V gave up 2 bases and J gave up 1 base; unmatched junction bases: 5. The germline V gene encodes CDR1 MNHNS and CDR2 SASEGT. This sample is part of a study of early T cells in non-severe SARS-CoV-2 infection. Study background: Sequenced material consisted of bulk RNA (from unsorted whole blood), and chains were unpaired.

The study's findings and limits: Database matching using VDJdb favored anti-spike CD8 responses, with private and CD4 specificities left missing.

The sequence came from an adult who was a healthcare worker with PCR-confirmed SARS-CoV-2 infection or an uninfected control (not recorded which). The sample was whole blood. The chain links TRBV6-1 to TRBJ2-7; 10 nucleotides agree with TRBD1. CDR3 amino acids: CASSEPGQGGSYEQYF. In nucleotides, the CDR3 is TGTGCCAGCAGTGAACCAGGACAGGGGGGTTCCTACGAGCAGTACTTC.